These 22 T cell receptor beta chains came from one sample sequenced in a study of shared clonotypes between healthy human individuals. As defined, naive CD8 cells were CD45RO-negative and positively selected for CCR7, with terminally differentiated effector memory CD45RA+ cells excluded. Repertoires were generated with immunoSEQ multiplex PCR, while TCRdb's copy carries only in-frame clones and drops some. Found here are approximately 1.9 million clones, around 93% of them singletons; the top ten hold approximately 1.7%. The sequenced sample was naive CD8+ T cells from PBMCs. Receptors originate from a man aged 18-30 years in good health. Some clones in this sample may be carry-over from other donors' samples.

The chain has TRBV5-4 and TRBJ2-2; D gene uncertain. The CDR3 covers 14 residues. The V gene lost 4 bases and the J gene lost 8 bases, with 15 bases spanning the gap. CDR1 SGHNT and CDR2 YYREEE come from the germline V gene (reference sequence). The CDR3 is CASSPSRWVGELFF. For the CDR3, the DNA is TGTGCCAGCAGCCCCAGTCGGTGGGTGGGGGAGCTGTTTTTT.

J is TRBJ2-7 and V is TRBV7-2; D is possibly TRBD2 (5 bases). The CDR3 sequence is 18 residues long. Germline CDR1 is SGHTA and CDR2 is FQGNSA. The V end lost 1 base, the J end lost 6 bases, and 25 bases lay between the germline ends. The CDR3 region is CASSLGWGESGRLREQYF. CDR3 sequence (DNA): TGTGCCAGCAGCTTAGGGTGGGGAGAGTCTGGTCGGTTACGCGAGCAGTACTTC.

The chain has TRBV7-9 and TRBJ2-4, with D tentatively TRBD1 (6 bases). Germline V CDR1 and CDR2: SEHNR, FQNEAQ (reference sequence). Trimming pared 5 bases from V and 4 bases from J, leaving 27 bases between. CDR3 length: 19 residues. DNA for the CDR3: TGTGCCAGCAGCCCGGGTATAAGCGTCGGAGGCGACAGGAAAAACATTCAGTACTTC. It specifies CASSPGISVGGDRKNIQYF.

The chain combines TRBV4-2 with TRBJ2-7, with a tentative D call TRBD2 (5 bases). The CDR3 sequence is 14 residues long. V was cut by 4 bases and J by 3 bases, with 13 bases left in between. Germline CDR1 and CDR2: LGHNA and YNFKEQ. The CDR3 region is CASSPLGAIYEQYF. CDR3 DNA sequence: TGTGCCAGCAGCCCCCTGGGAGCAATCTACGAGCAGTACTTC.

The V and J genes are TRBV2 and TRBJ2-1; TRBD2 agrees at 13 bases. The V and J ends lost 11 bases and 7 bases, in that order; junction bases with no gene match: 20. Germline CDR1 is SNHLY and CDR2 is FYNNEI. The CDR3 is 18 residues long. The CDR3 sequence is CAGNGLAGVPQLRNEQFF. The DNA for the CDR3 is TGTGCCGGAAACGGACTAGCGGGAGTACCCCAGCTGAGGAATGAGCAGTTCTTC.

The chain couples TRBV5-1 to TRBJ2-7; 7 nucleotides line up with TRBD2. The V and J ends lost 0 bases and 0 bases, in that order; junction bases with no gene match: 3. There are 15 residues in the CDR3. CDR1 and CDR2 (germline): SGHRS, YFSETQ. This chain's CDR3 is CASSLGRGGSYEQYF. CDR3 in DNA: TGCGCCAGCAGCTTGGGCCGCGGGGGCTCCTACGAGCAGTACTTC. Together with reference TRBV5-1 and TRBJ2-7, the CDR3 gives the full variable domain: KAGVTQTPRYLIKTRGQQVTLSCSPISGHRSVSWYQQTPGQGLQFLFEYFSETQRNKGNFPGRFSGRQFSNSRSEMNVSTLELGDSALYLCASSLGRGGSYEQYFGPGTRLTVT.

The rearrangement uses TRBV11-2 and TRBJ2-5; 9 bases fit TRBD1. The germline gives CDR1 SGHAT, CDR2 FQNNGV. The length of the CDR3 is 17 residues. V lost 4 bases, J lost 5 bases, and 14 bases stayed unmatched. The CDR3 protein is CASSSHRTGVSWETQYF. CDR3 nucleotide sequence: TGTGCCAGCAGCTCCCATCGGACAGGGGTGTCGTGGGAGACCCAGTACTTC.

The V call is TRBV27, the J call TRBJ2-7, with TRBD1 identical over 11 bases. The CDR3 totals 17 residues. V lost 6 bases to trimming and J lost 4 bases; unmatched junction nucleotides: 14. Germline CDR1 reads MNHEY; CDR2 reads SMNVEV (reference sequence). The CDR3 DNA reads TGTGCCAGCAGCGGAACGACCCGGGACAGGGGGACTTACGAGCAGTACTTC. As protein: CASSGTTRDRGTYEQYF.

This clone was observed once. The V call is TRBV7-9, the J call TRBJ2-3; 10 bases match TRBD2. Germline V gene data show CDR1 as SEHNR and CDR2 as FQNEAQ (reference sequence). The CDR3 totals 18 residues. Trimming took 1 base from V and 2 from J; bases not matched to a gene: 9. The CDR3: CASSLDWGGLADTDTQYF. The CDR3 DNA reads as TGTGCCAGCAGCTTAGATTGGGGCGGACTAGCGGACACAGATACGCAGTATTTT.

This clone was observed once. For the CDR3, the DNA is TGCGCCAGCAGCCCATGGCTGTCCTACGAGCAGTACTTC. Encoded protein: CASSPWLSYEQYF. The chain employs TRBV4-1 and TRBJ2-7; D unclear. Per germline, CDR1 MGHRA and CDR2 YSYEKL. With 4 bases removed from V and 1 base from J, the gap between germline ends came to 8 bases. The CDR3 length is 13 residues.

This chain uses TRBV28 with TRBJ1-5, with D possibly matching TRBD1 (6 bases). The germline V gene has CDR1 MDHEN and CDR2 SYDVKM. CDR3 length equals 14 residues. Between the trimmed V and J ends, which lost 3 bases and 4 bases, there was a span of 10 bases. The DNA of the CDR3 is TGTGCCAGCAGTTTCCAGGGGCGGAATCAGCCCCAGCATTTT. Translating it yields CASSFQGRNQPQHF.

V is TRBV7-2 and J is TRBJ2-1, with 8 bases aligning to TRBD2. This CDR3 has 17 amino acids. V shed 5 bases, J shed 4 bases, and the junction held 13 bases outside the gene matches. The germline CDR1 and CDR2 sequences are SGHTA and FQGNSA. The CDR3 DNA follows: TGTGCCAGCAGCGTCCGGATTCCGGGACTAGTTTACAATGAGCAGTTCTTC. Protein: CASSVRIPGLVYNEQFF.

This clone was detected once. The CDR3 DNA sequence: TGCGCCAGCAGTGAAGTGACAGGGGGTCAGCCCCAGCATTTT. This encodes CASSEVTGGQPQHF. The chain combines TRBV10-2 with TRBJ1-5, with 9 bases lining up with TRBD1. After removal of 3 bases from V and 6 bases from J, the junction contained 3 bases not matched to a gene. The CDR3 spans 14 residues. In germline, CDR1 is WSHSY, CDR2 SAAADI.

The CDR3 DNA is TGTGCCAGCACACCACTCCTGGAATACAATGAGCAGTTCTTC. Protein: CASTPLLEYNEQFF. This chain uses TRBV9 with TRBJ2-1, with unresolved D. CDR1 and CDR2 from the germline V gene are SGDLS and YYNGEE. The CDR3 contains 14 residues. V was cut by 6 bases and J by 4 bases, with 14 bases left in between.

V gene TRBV7-6 combines with J gene TRBJ1-1; TRBD1 is a possible D gene (5 bases). The germline V gene has CDR1 SGHVS and CDR2 FNYEAQ. The CDR3 is made up of 15 amino acids. The V end was cut by 5 bases, the J end by 3 bases, with 16 bases between. DNA of the CDR3: TGTGCCAGCAGCCCTTTGTCAGGGTGGGACACTGAAGCTTTCTTT. Amino acid sequence: CASSPLSGWDTEAFF.

The chain uses TRBV14 and TRBJ2-3; a possible D gene is TRBD2 (6 bases). Germline V gene lookup returns CDR1 SGHDN and CDR2 FVKESK. V was cut by 1 base and J by 5 bases, with 16 bases left in between. The CDR3 is made up of 16 amino acids. CDR3: CASSQVGPGVGDTQYF. CDR3 bases: TGTGCCAGCAGCCAAGTGGGGCCGGGGGTTGGAGATACGCAGTATTTT. The variable domain in full, with the rest retrieved from reference TRBV14 and TRBJ2-3, is EAGVTQFPSHSVIEKGQTVTLRCDPISGHDNLYWYRRVMGKEIKFLLHFVKESKQDESGMPNNRFLAERTGGTYSTLKVQPAELEDSGVYFCASSQVGPGVGDTQYFGPGTRLTVL.

V is TRBV27 and J is TRBJ1-1, with D possibly TRBD1 on 5 matching bases. Germline CDR1 and CDR2: MNHEY and SMNVEV (reference sequence). Trimming removed 3 bases at V and 0 bases at J, with 11 bases between. The CDR3 has 15 amino acids. The CDR3 coding sequence is TGTGCCAGCAGTTTCCTGGGGGAGCTGAACACTGAAGCTTTCTTT. Amino acid sequence: CASSFLGELNTEAFF.

The V call is TRBV7-8, the J call TRBJ1-2, with 11 bases lining up with TRBD1. This CDR3 has 18 residues. The V gene end was trimmed by 5 bases and the J gene end by 2 bases; junction bases not matched to a gene: 13. From germline, CDR1 is SGHVS and CDR2 FQNEAQ. CDR3 loop: CASSPLAQGTGGNYGYTF. For the CDR3, the DNA is TGTGCCAGCAGCCCGCTAGCGCAAGGGACAGGGGGGAACTATGGCTACACCTTC.

The chain is built from TRBV6-5 and TRBJ1-5; D is perhaps TRBD1 (5 bases). V was cut by 4 bases and J by 6 bases, with 19 bases left in between. The CDR3 totals 16 residues. The germline gives CDR1 MNHEY, CDR2 SVGAGI. This chain's CDR3 is CASSFSPGGSGQPQHF. The CDR3 DNA sequence: TGTGCCAGCAGTTTCTCACCTGGGGGGTCGGGTCAGCCCCAGCATTTT.

V gene TRBV27 combines with J gene TRBJ2-7, with D unresolved. Trimming took off 6 bases at V and 0 bases at J, with 12 bases between the two ends. The CDR3 runs to 14 residues. Germline V lookup: CDR1 MNHEY, CDR2 SMNVEV (reference sequence). CDR3 amino acids: CASRTLGRSYEQYF. The CDR3, as DNA: TGTGCCAGCAGGACCCTGGGCCGCTCCTACGAGCAGTACTTC.

About this clone itself: Other DNA sequences from this sample encode an identical CDR3 as well. The genes are TRBV7-3 and TRBJ1-1, with a possible D match to TRBD1 (5 bases). The CDR3 is 15 residues long. Trimming removed 5 bases at V and 1 base at J, with 14 bases between. Germline-derived CDR1 and CDR2 are SGHTA and FQGTGA. The DNA for the CDR3 is TGTGCCAGCAGCATCACAGGCGAATCGAACACTGAAGCTTTCTTT. Translated, it gives CASSITGESNTEAFF.

The J gene is TRBJ2-1, the V gene TRBV6-5; D is uncertain. V lost 8 bases, J lost 5 bases, and 10 bases lay in between. Germline V gene data show CDR1 as MNHEY and CDR2 as SVGAGI. The length of the CDR3 is 12 residues. CDR3 sequence: CASWAPHNEQFF. CDR3 bases: TGTGCCAGCTGGGCACCCCACAATGAGCAGTTCTTC.